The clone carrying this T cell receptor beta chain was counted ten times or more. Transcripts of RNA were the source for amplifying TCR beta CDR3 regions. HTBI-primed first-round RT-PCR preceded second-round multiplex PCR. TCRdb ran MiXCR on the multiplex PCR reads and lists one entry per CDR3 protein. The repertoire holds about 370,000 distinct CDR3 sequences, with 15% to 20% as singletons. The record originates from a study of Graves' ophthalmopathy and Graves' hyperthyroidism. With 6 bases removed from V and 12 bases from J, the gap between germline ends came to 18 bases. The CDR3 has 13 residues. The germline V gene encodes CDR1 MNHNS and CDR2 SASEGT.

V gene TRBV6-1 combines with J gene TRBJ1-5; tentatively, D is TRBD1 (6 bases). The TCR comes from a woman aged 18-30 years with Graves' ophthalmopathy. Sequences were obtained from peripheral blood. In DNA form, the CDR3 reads TGTGCCAGCAGGGAAACCGGGAGCAGGGGCCAGCATTTT. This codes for CASRETGSRGQHF.